This TCR beta chain was obtained from a study of cytomegalovirus exposure and HLA in healthy donors. The PCR used 60 Vbeta and 13 Jbeta primers. The data were produced by immunoSEQ multiplex PCR, yet TCRdb's version contains in-frame clones alone and is incomplete. The sample includes 150,000 to 200,000 clones, about 80% seen only once; the top ten take 1.1%. The junction had 6 bases not matched to a gene; V was cut back by 3 bases and J by 1 base. CDR1 and CDR2 from the germline V gene are GTSNPN and SVGIG (reference sequence). There are 15 residues in the CDR3. The sequence was collected from a woman aged 40 to 50 in good health and CMV-seronegative. The chain uses TRBV30 and TRBJ2-1; 7 bases are shared with TRBD2. Sequencing input: PBMCs. CDR3 sequence: CAWSGVRESYNEQFF. DNA of the CDR3: TGTGCCTGGAGCGGGGTGCGGGAGTCCTACAATGAGCAGTTCTTC.